The 24 T cell receptor beta chains below come from one sample, sequenced in a study of OX40 agonist ivuxolimab in advanced cancers. Data came from immunoSEQ multiplex PCR; TCRdb stores just in-frame clones and leaves some out. The sample lists about 70,000 clones, approximately 80% occurring once. The sample was CD4+ or CD8+ T cells sorted from blood, taken in a trial of the OX40 agonist ivuxolimab. The source of these receptors is an adult with an advanced solid tumor such as melanoma, head and neck, liver or kidney cancer.

The gene calls are TRBV19 and TRBJ1-2; D is undetermined. With 5 bases removed from V and 1 base from J, the gap between germline ends came to 20 bases. This CDR3 spans 17 amino acids. Germline V gene sequence: CDR1 LNHDA, CDR2 SQIVND (reference sequence). CDR3 sequence reads: CASSLFGSKPHNYGYTF. The CDR3 nucleotides read TGTGCCAGTAGTTTGTTCGGGAGCAAACCTCATAACTATGGCTACACCTTC.

This chain joins TRBV18 and TRBJ2-5; 8 bases align to TRBD1. J gave up 6 bases and V 0 bases, and 6 bases lay outside the gene matches. The CDR3 is 15 amino acids. Per the germline V gene, CDR1 is KGHSH and CDR2 is LQKENI. The CDR3 loop reads CASSPPDRVQKTQYF. CDR3 bases: TGTGCCAGCTCACCACCGGACAGGGTTCAAAAGACCCAGTACTTC.

J is TRBJ2-2 and V is TRBV5-1; 7 bases agree with TRBD1. V was clipped by 0 bases and J by 5 bases; unmatched bases: 7. The germline CDR1 and CDR2 sequences are SGHRS and YFSETQ. The CDR3 loop spans 16 amino acids. CDR3 sequence reads: CASSLGTGSVTGELFF. The CDR3 DNA is TGCGCCAGCAGCTTGGGGACAGGTTCAGTTACCGGGGAGCTGTTTTTT.

CDR3 DNA: TGTGCCAGCAGCAAAGCGCGCACAGGACAAGGGGACATTCAGTACTTC. Amino acids: CASSKARTGQGDIQYF. The chain uses TRBV21-1 and TRBJ2-4; the table's D call TRBD1 went unverified against the DNA. TRBV21-1 is a pseudogene. This CDR3 contains 16 residues.

The chain employs TRBV28 and TRBJ1-2, with D maybe TRBD1 (5 bases). CDR1 MDHEN and CDR2 SYDVKM come from the germline V gene. The CDR3 runs 12 residues. With 4 bases removed from V and 5 bases from J, the gap between germline ends came to 8 bases. In nucleotides, the CDR3 is TGTGCCAGCAGTTCGAGGACATATGGCTACACCTTC. It encodes CASSSRTYGYTF.

The chain has TRBV6-5 and TRBJ2-7; D might be TRBD2 (7 bases). In germline, CDR1 is MNHEY, CDR2 SVGAGI. This CDR3 comprises 15 residues. The V end lost 4 bases, the J end lost 6 bases, and 19 bases lay between the germline ends. The CDR3 protein is CASSFGWGGQGEQYF. The CDR3 nucleotides read TGTGCCAGCAGTTTTGGGTGGGGGGGCCAAGGCGAGCAGTACTTC.

The chain joins TRBV4-1 to TRBJ1-2; D ambiguous. The germline gives CDR1 MGHRA, CDR2 YSYEKL. CDR3 length: 14 residues. V lost 1 base to trimming and J lost 6 bases, with 12 bases between them. In DNA, the CDR3 is TGCGCCAGCAGCCAAGGGTCCACCCCAGATGGCTACACCTTC. As protein: CASSQGSTPDGYTF.

CDR3 coding DNA: TGTGCCAGCAGCGCCAACAGGGGAAGTAACTATGGCTACACCTTC. Residues: CASSANRGSNYGYTF. The chain has TRBV2 and TRBJ1-2, with 7 bases aligning to TRBD1. Trimming at V came to 6 bases and at J to 1 base, leaving 8 bases not matched to a gene. The CDR3 sequence is 15 residues long. CDR1 and CDR2 (germline): SNHLY, FYNNEI.

The genes are TRBV5-8 and TRBJ2-1; D remains unclear. Trimming stripped 1 base from V and 3 bases from J, with 5 bases between. Germline values: CDR1 SGHTS, CDR2 YDEGEE. The CDR3 totals 13 residues. CDR3 sequence (DNA): TGTGCCAGCAGCTTGAACAGCTACAATGAGCAGTTCTTC. Translation: CASSLNSYNEQFF.

The table lists this clone with a few counts. V and J are TRBV19 and TRBJ2-1, with 8 nucleotides matching TRBD1. The trim removed 3 bases at V and 11 bases at J, leaving 9 bases unmatched. The CDR3 is 14 residues long. Germline assignment: CDR1 LNHDA and CDR2 SQIVND (reference sequence). This chain's CDR3 is CASSIPRTGSKQFF. CDR3 DNA: TGTGCCAGTAGTATCCCTCGGACAGGGAGCAAGCAGTTCTTC.

The gene calls are TRBV7-2 and TRBJ2-7, with D perhaps assigned TRBD1 or TRBD2 (5 bases each). V shed 1 base and J shed 4 bases, with 17 bases lying between them. Germline loops: CDR1 SGHTA, CDR2 FQGNSA. This CDR3 region has 16 residues. DNA for the CDR3: TGTGCCAGCAGCTTAGGGGGGATCTCTACGGGGTACGAGCAGTACTTC. Its translation: CASSLGGISTGYEQYF.

The chain has TRBV6-6 and TRBJ2-5; no clear D gene. Trimming removed 7 bases from V and 1 base from J, with 10 bases in between. The germline V gene has CDR1 MNHNY and CDR2 SVGAGI (reference sequence). The CDR3 extends over 13 amino acids. This CDR3 is CASISGPQETQYF. CDR3 DNA sequence: TGTGCCAGCATATCAGGACCCCAAGAGACCCAGTACTTC.

The chain joins TRBV5-1 to TRBJ2-1; no reliable D call. This CDR3 is built from 16 residues. V was clipped by 0 bases and J by 0 bases, with 10 bases between them. Germline V CDR1 and CDR2: SGHRS, YFSETQ. DNA of the CDR3: TGCGCCAGCAGCTTGGCTCCGGTTAGCTCCTACAATGAGCAGTTCTTC. Encoded protein: CASSLAPVSSYNEQFF.

This rearrangement joins TRBV28 to TRBJ2-2, with 9 bases identical to TRBD1. The CDR3 covers 16 residues. Per the germline V gene, CDR1 is MDHEN and CDR2 is SYDVKM. With V trimmed by 2 bases and J by 4 bases, 5 bases remained unmatched. CDR3 bases: TGTGCCAGCAGTTTACACCGGGACAGGGTCACCGGGGAGCTGTTTTTT. This sequence encodes CASSLHRDRVTGELFF. Supplemented by reference TRBV28 and TRBJ2-2, the full variable domain reads DVKVTQSSRYLVKRTGEKVFLECVQDMDHENMFWYRQDPGLGLRLIYFSYDVKMKEKGDIPEGYSVSREKKERFSLILESASTNQTSMYLCASSLHRDRVTGELFFGEGSRLTVL.

The chain couples TRBV6-5 to TRBJ2-1; a possible D gene is TRBD2 (6 bases). V lost 6 bases, J lost 9 bases, and 9 bases lay in between. The CDR3 spans 11 residues. Germline assignment: CDR1 MNHEY and CDR2 SVGAGI. DNA of the CDR3: TGTGCCAGCAGGCGGGGCGGTGAGCAGTTCTTC. Protein product: CASRRGGEQFF.

The CDR3 nucleotides are TGTGCCAGCAGCATGACTAGCGGGGGCGGGGAGCTGTTTTTT. Translated, it gives CASSMTSGGGELFF. J is TRBJ2-2 and V is TRBV7-6; 12 bases align to TRBD2. After removal of 5 bases from V and 7 bases from J, the junction contained 2 bases not matched to a gene. The germline V gene has CDR1 SGHVS and CDR2 FNYEAQ. This CDR3 region has 14 residues. Drawing the rest from reference TRBV7-6 and TRBJ2-2, the complete variable domain is GAGVSQSPRYKVTKRGQDVALRCDPISGHVSLYWYRQALGQGPEFLTYFNYEAQQDKSGLPNDRFSAERPEGSISTLTIQRTEQRDSAMYRCASSMTSGGGELFFGEGSRLTVL.

The chain employs TRBV2 and TRBJ1-2; maybe TRBD1 (6 bases). The CDR3 covers 13 residues. Germline CDR1 reads SNHLY; CDR2 reads FYNNEI. Deletions cut 5 bases from V and 3 bases from J, with 10 bases between. The CDR3 DNA is TGTGCCAGCAGTTTCACAGGGTACTATGGCTACACCTTC. Translating it yields CASSFTGYYGYTF.

The rearrangement uses TRBV28 and TRBJ1-2; D ambiguous. Trimming cost V 2 bases and J 5 bases, with 12 bases left between them. CDR1 is MDHEN, CDR2 SYDVKM, per germline. This CDR3 comprises 14 residues. The CDR3 reads CASSLTGLRYGYTF. The CDR3 region has the DNA TGTGCCAGCAGTTTAACCGGTCTGCGTTATGGCTACACCTTC.

V gene TRBV28 combines with J gene TRBJ1-4; D unresolved. The CDR3 has 12 amino acids. V was pared by 4 bases and J by 7 bases, with 7 bases between. Germline V lookup: CDR1 MDHEN, CDR2 SYDVKM. DNA for the CDR3: TGTGCCAGCAGTTCCATTCTTGAAAAACTGTTTTTT. Translating it yields CASSSILEKLFF.

Notes on this clone: Because it lacks the conserved phenylalanine or tryptophan at the end, this CDR3 is likely a read error. The chain links TRBV6-1 to TRBJ2-7; TRBD1 agrees at 9 bases. The CDR3 runs to 14 residues. Germline V gene data show CDR1 as MNHNS and CDR2 as SASEGT. The V gene end was trimmed by 7 bases and the J gene end by 3 bases; junction bases not matched to a gene: 7. CDR3 amino acids: CASIRDRDLYEQYL. The CDR3 nucleotides are TGTGCCAGCATCCGGGACAGGGATCTCTACGAGCAGTACCTC.

The V call is TRBV6-1, the J call TRBJ1-4; tentative D call: TRBD1 (5 bases). Germline assignment: CDR1 MNHNS and CDR2 SASEGT. Trimming pared 6 bases from V and 0 bases from J, leaving 11 bases between. The CDR3 spans 15 residues. This CDR3 is CASRTQGATNEKLFF. In DNA, the CDR3 is TGTGCCAGCAGAACGCAGGGTGCAACTAATGAAAAACTGTTTTTT.

This clone was found a few times. The chain is built from TRBV18 and TRBJ1-6; D unclear. The V gene lost 3 bases and the J gene lost 5 bases, with 11 bases spanning the gap. Germline CDR1 and CDR2: KGHSH and LQKENI. This CDR3 is built from 15 residues. This CDR3 is CASSPKQVNNSPLHF. For the CDR3, the DNA is TGTGCCAGCTCACCCAAACAAGTAAATAATTCACCCCTCCACTTT.

The chain is built from TRBV27 and TRBJ2-3; D gene unclear. Germline CDR1 MNHEY, CDR2 SMNVEV (reference sequence). The V end lost 4 bases, the J end lost 0 bases, and 8 bases lay between the germline ends. This CDR3 has 14 amino acids. The CDR3 sequence is CASSSRPSTDTQYF. The CDR3 nucleotides are TGTGCCAGCAGTTCCCGGCCCAGCACAGATACGCAGTATTTT.

The chain joins TRBV9 to TRBJ2-2, with D perhaps matching TRBD1 or TRBD2 (5 bases each). This CDR3 comprises 15 residues. Germline V gene sequence: CDR1 SGDLS, CDR2 YYNGEE. Between the trimmed V and J ends, which lost 3 bases and 2 bases, there was a span of 11 bases. The CDR3 coding sequence is TGTGCCAGCAGCGAGGGGACGGTTAACACCGGGGAGCTGTTTTTT. Amino acids: CASSEGTVNTGELFF.